The sequence of this TCR beta chain was determined in a study of T-cell memory formation after mild COVID-19 (dated by TCRdb to the early 2020s). Regarding the complete study: TCR sequence clusters from the two donors were largely donor specific. In two donors, T-cell clones that expanded and contracted after mild COVID-19 were followed by sequencing TCRalpha and TCRbeta repertoires longitudinally. The cohort comprised two young, previously healthy adult volunteers, one female and one male.

Broader findings and caveats from the paper: Some responding clones were detected in pre-infection memory, which suggested that pre-existing cross-reactive memory T cells had joined the SARS-CoV-2 response. Only a couple of mild cases were covered by the study, and larger cohorts that include severe cases with pre-infection samples were considered necessary. Clones that contracted from day 15 to 85 showed balanced CD4/CD8 phenotypes, whereas a second wave of clones that expanded from day 15 to 37 leaned towards CD4+. SARS-CoV-2 specificity was not confirmed for the second-wave clones peaking on day 37. Contracting CD4+ clones were located mainly in the CM and EM memory subsets, whereas CD8+ clones were found to be enriched in EMRA.

PBMCs were isolated by Ficoll-Paque density gradient centrifugation. TCRdb shows the sequencer as Illumina NovaSeq 6000. TCRalpha and TCRbeta cDNA libraries were built by 5'RACE with constant-segment primers, adding sample barcodes and unique molecular identifiers. Trizol reagent was used to extract RNA from every sample. Library amplification was performed in two PCR steps, and a second sample barcode and Illumina TruSeq adapters were introduced in the second step. Sequencing of the libraries was done on an Illumina NovaSeq, producing 2 x 150 bp paired-end reads. On the authors' methods: With migec v1.2.7, reads were demultiplexed and then collapsed into UMI-guided consensus sequences. Using mixcr v2.1.11, the UMI consensuses were aligned to TRA and TRB V and J templates and assembled into clonotypes. Expanded or contracted clonotypes were those called significant by both edgeR and NoisET, with noise models trained on biological replicates. For edgeR calls, the cutoffs were a false discovery rate-adjusted p below 0.01 and a log2 fold-change threshold of 1. PCA with hierarchical clustering of max-normalized trajectories of the 1000 most abundant clonotypes was used as exploratory dynamics analysis. Separately sequenced CD4+ and CD8+ repertoires were used to assign the CD4 or CD8 phenotype of responding clones. TCRdb ran its own pipeline on the public reads, namely fastp trimming at Q25 and MiXCR clone calling, and kept in-frame beta chains. Rows are unified per CDR3 protein, each entry keeping the most common DNA and genes. TCRdb's processing, not the study's, gives the V and J calls here. For this sample the table gives approximately 240,000 distinct CDR3 sequences, of which 16% were detected only once. The top ten hold approximately 3.5% of the sample.

A word on this clonotype: The antigen it recognizes is unknown. Within one base of it there is no much larger clone, and no base qualities were kept.

Material for sequencing was PBMCs or a T cell subset sorted from them (not recorded which). This receptor was obtained from a man between 18 and 29 years old who had mild COVID-19 (a few samples of this study predate the infection). The sample titles of this study are shuffled in the database, so cell type and time point are left out; the donor was told from shared clones.

The CDR3 region: CASKREGAQYNSPLHF. At the DNA level, the sequence is TGTGCCAGCAAAAGAGAGGGGGCGCAGTATAATTCACCCCTCCACTTT. The receptor chain draws on TRBV6-5 and TRBJ1-6, with 7 bases in between that match TRBD1. The CDR3 starts with the cysteine, ends with the phenylalanine, and has 16 residues. The retained sequence is limited to the CDR3, 48 bases, with the frame set at the first base. From the germline V gene, CDR1 is MNHEY and CDR2 is SVGAGI. Trimmed from V: 7 bases; trimmed from J: 4 bases; junction bases lacking a gene match: 10.